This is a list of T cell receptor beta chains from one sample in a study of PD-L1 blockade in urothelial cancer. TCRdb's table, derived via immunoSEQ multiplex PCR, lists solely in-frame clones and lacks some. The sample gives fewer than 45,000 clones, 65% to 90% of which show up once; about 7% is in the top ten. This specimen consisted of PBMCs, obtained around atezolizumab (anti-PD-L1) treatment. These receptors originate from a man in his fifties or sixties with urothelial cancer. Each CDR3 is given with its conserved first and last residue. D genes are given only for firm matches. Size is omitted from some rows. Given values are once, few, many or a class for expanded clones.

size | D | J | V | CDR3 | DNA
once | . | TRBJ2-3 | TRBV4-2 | CASSQDLTDTQYF | TGTGCCAGCAGCCAAGACTTGACAGATACGCAGTATTTT
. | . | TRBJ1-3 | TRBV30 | CAWGGNSGNTIYF | TGTGCCTGGGGAGGTAACTCTGGAAACACCATATATTTT
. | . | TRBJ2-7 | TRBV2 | CASSLSRSYEQYF | TGTGCCAGCAGTTTATCGAGATCCTACGAGCAGTACTTC
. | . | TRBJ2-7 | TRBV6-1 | CASTLNRGRDDEQYF | TGTGCCAGCACTCTAAATAGAGGCAGGGATGACGAGCAGTACTTC
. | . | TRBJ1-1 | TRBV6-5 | CASTMGQNTEAFF | TGTGCCAGCACTATGGGACAGAACACTGAAGCTTTCTTT
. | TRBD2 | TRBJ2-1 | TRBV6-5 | CASSYRPSGTRAFF | TGTGCCAGCAGTTACCGGCCGTCCGGGACTAGAGCGTTCTTC
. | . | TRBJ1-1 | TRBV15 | CATSREPGQRNTEAFF | TGTGCCACCAGCAGAGAGCCAGGACAGAGGAACACTGAAGCTTTCTTT
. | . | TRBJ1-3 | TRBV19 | CASSIGREHSGNTIYF | TGTGCCAGTAGTATCGGGAGAGAACACTCTGGAAACACCATATATTTT
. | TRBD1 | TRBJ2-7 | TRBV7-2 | CASSSRDRAYEQYF | TGTGCCAGCAGCTCCCGGGACAGGGCCTACGAGCAGTACTTC
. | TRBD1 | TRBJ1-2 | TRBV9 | CASSVAPGGTDGYTF | TGTGCCAGCAGCGTAGCTCCAGGGGGGACAGATGGCTACACCTTC
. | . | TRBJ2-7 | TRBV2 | CASSEDTTVYEQYF | TGTGCCAGCAGTGAAGACACGACTGTTTACGAGCAGTACTTC
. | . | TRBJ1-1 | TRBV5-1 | CASSLEGREGAEAFF | TGCGCCAGCAGCTTGGAGGGACGGGAGGGGGCTGAAGCTTTCTTT
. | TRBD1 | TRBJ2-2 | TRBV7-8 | CASSPVWGQGAGELFF | TGTGCCAGCAGCCCAGTGTGGGGACAGGGGGCCGGGGAGCTGTTTTTT
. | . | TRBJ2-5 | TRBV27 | CASSRPGFQETQYF | TGTGCCAGCAGCCGGCCGGGATTCCAAGAGACCCAGTACTTC
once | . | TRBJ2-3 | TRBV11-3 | CASSYGGAPDTQYF | TGTGCCAGCAGCTACGGAGGGGCGCCAGATACGCAGTATTTT
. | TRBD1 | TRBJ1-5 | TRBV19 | CASSIAEGQYSNQPQHF | TGTGCCAGTAGTATAGCAGAGGGACAGTATAGCAATCAGCCCCAGCATTTT
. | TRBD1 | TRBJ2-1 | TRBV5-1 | CASSSGQVGSGQFF | TGCGCCAGCAGCTCGGGACAGGTGGGTTCGGGGCAGTTCTTC
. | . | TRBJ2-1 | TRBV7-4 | CASSPSNEQFF | TGTGCCAGCAGCCCCTCGAATGAGCAGTTCTTC
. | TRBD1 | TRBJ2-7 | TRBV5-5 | CASSLQGFGYEQYF | TGTGCCAGCAGTCTACAGGGGTTTGGGTACGAGCAGTACTTC
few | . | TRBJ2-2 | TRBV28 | CASSSFYASGTGELFF | TGTGCCAGCAGTTCTTTTTATGCTTCAGGCACCGGGGAGCTGTTTTTT
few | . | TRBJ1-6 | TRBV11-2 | CASSTNPRQYNSPLHF | TGTGCCAGCAGCACCAATCCCCGACAGTATAATTCACCCCTCCACTTT
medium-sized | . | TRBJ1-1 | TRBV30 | CAWRTGVEDTEAFF | TGTGCCTGGAGAACGGGGGTGGAGGACACTGAAGCTTTCTTT
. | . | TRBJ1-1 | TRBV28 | CATRVVNTEAFF | TGTGCCACCCGCGTAGTGAACACTGAAGCTTTCTTT
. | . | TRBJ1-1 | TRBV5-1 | CASSLAGPVDTEAFF | TGCGCCAGCAGCTTGGCAGGTCCGGTGGACACTGAAGCTTTCTTT
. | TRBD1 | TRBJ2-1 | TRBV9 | CASSITGTAYNEQFF | TGTGCCAGCAGCATAACCGGGACAGCCTACAATGAGCAGTTCTTC
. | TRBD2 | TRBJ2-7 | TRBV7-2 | CASSLAPFSGGFLSYEQYF | TGTGCCAGCAGCTTAGCGCCGTTTAGCGGGGGCTTTCTCTCCTACGAGCAGTACTTC
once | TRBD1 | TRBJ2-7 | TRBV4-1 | CASSRGQGDYEQYF | TGCGCCAGCAGCCGCGGACAGGGGGACTACGAGCAGTACTTC
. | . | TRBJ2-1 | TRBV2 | CASSEVLNGGEQFF | TGTGCCAGCAGTGAAGTACTCAATGGAGGGGAGCAGTTCTTC
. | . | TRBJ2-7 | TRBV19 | CASSIGRGMTVGEQYF | TGTGCCAGTAGTATTGGTAGGGGAATGACGGTGGGCGAGCAGTACTTC
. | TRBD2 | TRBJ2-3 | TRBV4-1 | CASSQSLAGGARDTQYF | TGCGCCAGCAGCCAATCCTTAGCGGGGGGCGCCAGAGATACGCAGTATTTT
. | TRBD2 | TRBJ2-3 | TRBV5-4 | CASSRGGAGSDTQYF | TGTGCCAGCAGCCGGGGGGGAGCCGGTTCAGATACGCAGTATTTT
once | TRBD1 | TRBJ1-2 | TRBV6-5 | CASSYTGDPPGYTF | TGTGCCAGCAGCTACACAGGGGATCCGCCAGGCTACACCTTC
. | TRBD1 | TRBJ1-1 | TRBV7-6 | CASSFSGTGNTEAFF | TGTGCCAGCAGCTTTTCCGGGACAGGCAACACTGAAGCTTTCTTT
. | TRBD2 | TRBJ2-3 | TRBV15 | CATAVLAVTDTQYF | TGTGCCACCGCCGTACTAGCGGTCACAGATACGCAGTATTTT
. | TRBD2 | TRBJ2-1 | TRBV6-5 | CASSQRGGPYNEQFF | TGTGCCAGCAGTCAGCGGGGGGGCCCCTACAATGAGCAGTTCTTC
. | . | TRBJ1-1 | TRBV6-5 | CASSSPAGVDTEAFF | TGTGCCAGCAGTTCGCCGGCAGGGGTGGACACTGAAGCTTTCTTT
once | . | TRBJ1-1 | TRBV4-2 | CASSQEKGRRAFF | TGTGCCAGCAGCCAAGAGAAGGGGCGAAGAGCTTTCTTT
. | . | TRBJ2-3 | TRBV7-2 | CASSLNGGGDTDTQYF | TGTGCCAGCAGCCTGAACGGCGGAGGTGACACAGATACGCAGTATTTT
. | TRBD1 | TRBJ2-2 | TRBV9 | CASSVVALQGANTGELFF | TGTGCCAGCAGCGTAGTAGCCCTGCAGGGGGCGAACACCGGGGAGCTGTTTTTT
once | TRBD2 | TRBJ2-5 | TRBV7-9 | CASSPPGGGAQETQYF | TGTGCCAGCAGCCCCCCAGGCGGGGGGGCTCAAGAGACCCAGTACTTC
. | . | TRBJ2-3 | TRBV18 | CASSDRTSTDTQYF | TGTGCCAGCTCTGACAGAACGAGCACAGATACGCAGTATTTT
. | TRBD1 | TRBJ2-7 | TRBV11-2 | CASSLDLAGGFGYEQYF | TGTGCCAGCAGCTTAGATTTGGCAGGGGGCTTTGGGTACGAGCAGTACTTC
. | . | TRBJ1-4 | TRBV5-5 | CASSTARDYYEKLFF | TGTGCCAGCAGCACCGCCCGGGACTACTATGAAAAACTGTTTTTT
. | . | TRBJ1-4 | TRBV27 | CASKRGGGGNEKLFF | TGTGCCAGCAAGCGGGGTGGCGGTGGTAATGAAAAACTGTTTTTT
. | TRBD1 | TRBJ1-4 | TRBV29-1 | CSVKTGATNEKLFF | TGCAGCGTTAAGACAGGGGCAACTAATGAAAAACTGTTTTTT
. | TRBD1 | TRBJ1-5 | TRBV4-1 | CASSQSTGGFQPQHF | TGCGCCAGCAGCCAATCGACAGGGGGCTTTCAGCCCCAGCATTTT
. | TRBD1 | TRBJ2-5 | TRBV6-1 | CASSEIWGPGGMETQYF | TGTGCCAGCAGTGAAATCTGGGGTCCAGGGGGCATGGAGACCCAGTACTTC
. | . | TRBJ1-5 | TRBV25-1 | CASSVQGGQPQHF | TGTGCCAGCAGTGTACAGGGCGGTCAGCCCCAGCATTTT
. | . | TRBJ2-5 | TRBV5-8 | CASSWGPGVQETQYF | TGTGCCAGCAGCTGGGGGCCAGGGGTGCAAGAGACCCAGTACTTC
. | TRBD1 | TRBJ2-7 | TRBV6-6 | CASRDRVEQYF | TGTGCCAGCAGGGACAGGGTCGAGCAGTACTTC
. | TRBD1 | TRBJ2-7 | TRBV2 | CASSRGQGGTYEQYF | TGTGCCAGCAGTCGCGGACAGGGGGGAACTTACGAGCAGTACTTC
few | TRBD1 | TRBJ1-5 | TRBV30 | CAWSGDSHNQPQHF | TGTGCCTGGAGTGGGGACAGTCACAATCAGCCCCAGCATTTT